A selection of T cell receptor beta chains follows, all from one sample in a study of blood T cell repertoires in COVID-19. The table came from immunoSEQ multiplex PCR; TCRdb's copy has only in-frame clones and leaves some out. The sample yields 170,000 or so clones, 80% seen once. Specimen: peripheral blood. The receptors were sampled from a man in his 70s with active or convalescent COVID-19. CDR3s include the opening cysteine and the closing phenylalanine or tryptophan. Fields, in order: clone size, D gene, J gene, V gene, CDR3 protein, CDR3 DNA. D genes are given only for firm matches. Some rows have no size entry. The others give once, few or many, or a class for an expanded clone.

few	.	TRBJ1-2	TRBV9	CASSPPSGSYGYTF	TGTGCCAGCAGCCCACCTTCCGGGTCCTATGGCTACACCTTC
.	.	TRBJ1-1	TRBV12-3/TRBV12-4	CASSSSENTEAFF	TGTGCCAGCAGTTCCTCAGAGAACACTGAAGCTTTCTTT
.	TRBD1	TRBJ2-5	TRBV30	CAWSRGTGGEKTQYF	TGTGCCTGGAGTCGAGGGACAGGGGGCGAGAAGACCCAGTACTTC
.	TRBD1	TRBJ1-1	TRBV27	CASSPGQGVANTEAFF	TGTGCCAGCAGTCCCGGACAGGGGGTCGCGAACACTGAAGCTTTCTTT
.	.	TRBJ2-1	TRBV28	CASLRTQNYNEQFF	TGTGCCAGCCTGAGGACACAGAACTACAATGAGCAGTTCTTC
.	TRBD1	TRBJ2-5	TRBV5-1	CASSSDRVQETQYF	TGCGCCAGCAGCTCGGACAGGGTCCAAGAGACCCAGTACTTC
few	.	TRBJ1-2	TRBV4-3	CASSQGADGGGYTF	TGCGCCAGCAGCCAAGGGGCAGATGGGGGGGGCTACACCTTC
.	.	TRBJ1-4	TRBV27	CASSPRGGTTNEKLFF	TGTGCCAGCAGCCCGAGGGGGGGTACAACTAATGAAAAACTGTTTTTT
.	.	TRBJ1-2	TRBV19	CASSRRDLDYGYTF	TGTGCCAGTAGTAGGCGCGACTTAGACTATGGCTACACCTTC
.	TRBD1	TRBJ1-1	TRBV6-2/TRBV6-3	CASSSPGQGGNTEAFF	TGTGCCAGCAGTTCCCCGGGACAGGGGGGGAACACTGAAGCTTTCTTT
.	.	TRBJ1-3	TRBV30	CAWESGIGNTIYF	TGTGCCTGGGAATCGGGGATAGGAAACACCATATATTTT
.	TRBD1	TRBJ1-1	TRBV27	CASSLGQERFTEAFF	TGTGCCAGCAGTTTGGGACAGGAGAGGTTCACTGAAGCTTTCTTT
.	.	TRBJ2-3	TRBV4-2	CASSQDGGPYTDTQYF	TGTGCCAGCAGCCAAGACGGGGGTCCTTACACAGATACGCAGTATTTT
few	.	TRBJ1-3	TRBV3-1/TRBV3-2	CASSQDPVRFGFSGNTIYF	TGTGCCAGCAGCCAAGATCCCGTGCGATTTGGTTTCTCTGGAAACACCATATATTTT
.	TRBD1	TRBJ2-1	TRBV20-1	CSASVGTGSYNEQFF	TGCAGTGCTAGTGTTGGGACAGGGTCCTACAATGAGCAGTTCTTC
.	.	TRBJ1-1	TRBV12-3/TRBV12-4	CASSLTTTEAFF	TGTGCCAGCAGCTTGACTACTACCGAAGCTTTCTTT
few	.	TRBJ1-1	TRBV7-9	CASSLEQQGEAFF	TGTGCCAGCAGCTTAGAACAGCAGGGGGAAGCTTTCTTT
.	TRBD1	TRBJ2-5	TRBV10-3	CATGQGARETQYF	TGTGCCACCGGACAGGGGGCTCGAGAGACCCAGTACTTC
.	TRBD2	TRBJ2-1	TRBV6-1	CASSEGTSGSDEQFF	TGTGCCAGCAGTGAGGGGACTAGCGGGAGTGATGAGCAGTTCTTC
.	.	TRBJ1-6	TRBV19	CASSERINSPLHF	TGTGCCAGTTCGGAGCGCATCAATTCACCCCTCCACTTT
.	.	TRBJ2-5	TRBV4-1	CASSQEWRQQETQYF	TGCGCCAGCAGCCAAGAGTGGCGACAGCAAGAGACCCAGTACTTC
.	TRBD1	TRBJ2-7	TRBV29-1	CSVEGGQGNKQYF	TGCAGCGTTGAAGGGGGACAGGGAAACAAGCAGTACTTC
.	TRBD1	TRBJ1-2	TRBV11-2	CASSSSPGQGGGYTF	TGTGCCAGCAGCTCTTCGCCGGGACAGGGAGGTGGCTACACCTTC
.	TRBD2	TRBJ2-2	TRBV3-1/TRBV3-2	CASSQRGLAGAGTGELFF	TGTGCCAGCAGCCAAAGGGGACTAGCGGGAGCGGGCACCGGGGAGCTGTTTTTT
.	.	TRBJ2-3	TRBV20-1	CSASRDFFSTDTQYF	TGCAGTGCTAGTCGGGACTTTTTTAGCACAGATACGCAGTATTTT
.	.	TRBJ1-1	TRBV6-5	CASSRLRAGDTEAFF	TGTGCCAGCAGTCGGCTGAGGGCGGGTGACACTGAAGCTTTCTTT
few	.	TRBJ2-3	TRBV6-5	CASSYRTSRTDTQYF	TGTGCCAGCAGTTACAGAACTAGCCGCACAGATACGCAGTATTTT
.	.	TRBJ1-2	TRBV6-5	CASSWTGQAEGYTF	TGTGCCAGCAGTTGGACTGGCCAGGCGGAAGGCTACACCTTC
.	.	TRBJ2-7	TRBV7-9	CASSSPSGTYEQYF	TGTGCCAGCAGCTCCCCCAGCGGCACCTACGAGCAGTACTTC
.	.	TRBJ1-2	TRBV12-3/TRBV12-4	CASTGWEGYGYTF	TGTGCCAGTACAGGGTGGGAGGGCTATGGCTACACCTTC
.	.	TRBJ2-3	TRBV4-3	CASSHRTTDTQYF	TGCGCCAGCAGCCACAGAACCACAGATACGCAGTATTTT
.	.	TRBJ2-1	TRBV19	CASSRWGEQFF	TGTGCCAGTAGCCGTTGGGGCGAGCAGTTCTTC
.	TRBD1	TRBJ1-2	TRBV2	CASRDRGDGYTF	TGTGCCAGCAGGGACAGGGGGGACGGCTACACCTTC
.	.	TRBJ2-2	TRBV6-6	CASRPPEITGELFF	TGTGCCAGCAGACCCCCCGAGATAACCGGGGAGCTGTTTTTT
once	TRBD2	TRBJ2-5	TRBV10-1	CASSEGRGGRQETQYF	TGCGCCAGCAGTGAGGGTCGGGGGGGGCGCCAAGAGACCCAGTACTTC
.	TRBD1	TRBJ2-5	TRBV20-1	CSAGDREGTQETQYF	TGCAGTGCTGGTGACAGGGAAGGTACCCAAGAGACCCAGTACTTC
.	.	TRBJ1-6	TRBV6-6	CASSTTGYNSPLHF	TGTGCCAGCAGTACTACAGGGTATAATTCACCCCTCCACTTT
few	TRBD1	TRBJ2-7	TRBV2	CASSVDRGRYYEQYF	TGTGCCAGCAGTGTGGACAGGGGAAGGTACTACGAGCAGTACTTC
once	.	TRBJ2-1	TRBV7-9	CASSLLGSRDNEQFF	TGTGCCAGCAGCTTACTGGGCTCACGTGACAATGAGCAGTTCTTC
.	TRBD2	TRBJ2-7	TRBV5-4	CAFGGGPSYEQYF	TGTGCATTCGGGGGAGGGCCCTCCTACGAGCAGTACTTC
.	.	TRBJ2-7	TRBV4-1	CASSPVATTYEQYF	TGCGCCAGCAGCCCTGTAGCGACAACCTACGAGCAGTACTTC
.	TRBD2	TRBJ2-3	TRBV16	CASSQSTSGPSTDTQYF	TGTGCCAGCAGCCAATCAACTAGCGGGCCGAGCACAGATACGCAGTATTTT
few	.	TRBJ1-5	TRBV6-1	CASRERWGVVSNQPQHF	TGTGCCAGCAGAGAAAGGTGGGGGGTGGTGAGCAATCAGCCCCAGCATTTT
.	TRBD1	TRBJ2-2	TRBV4-2	CASSPIVGTAAGELFF	TGTGCCAGCAGCCCAATTGTTGGGACAGCGGCCGGGGAGCTGTTTTTT
.	.	TRBJ1-6	TRBV12-5	CASASDRLYNSPLHF	TGTGCTAGTGCCAGTGACAGGCTCTATAATTCACCCCTCCACTTT
few	.	TRBJ1-4	TRBV18	CASTYQEGNEKLFF	TGTGCCAGCACGTACCAGGAGGGGAATGAAAAACTGTTTTTT
.	TRBD1	TRBJ1-5	TRBV6-7	CASILQGTCSNQPQHF	TGTGCCAGCATCCTACAGGGGACCTGTAGCAATCAGCCCCAGCATTTT